The 21 T cell receptor beta chains presented below share a single source sample, sequenced in a study of OX40 agonist ivuxolimab in advanced cancers. Some clones are missing from TCRdb's copy, which holds only in-frame ones; the method was immunoSEQ multiplex PCR. The table records about 60,000 clones, 70% to 90% of them present only once. The sample consisted of CD4+ or CD8+ T cells sorted from blood, taken in a trial of the OX40 agonist ivuxolimab. Receptor source: an adult with an advanced solid tumor such as melanoma, head and neck, liver or kidney cancer.

This rearrangement joins TRBV6-6 to TRBJ2-7; D possibly corresponds to TRBD2 (6 bases). V shed 6 bases and J shed 5 bases, with 14 bases lying between them. CDR1 and CDR2 from the germline V gene are MNHNY and SVGAGI (reference sequence). The CDR3 has 13 amino acids. CDR3 residues: CASRGGSSDEQYF. The CDR3 DNA is TGTGCCAGCAGGGGGGGTTCTAGTGACGAGCAGTACTTC.

The rearrangement links TRBV7-6 to TRBJ1-5; D is undetermined. The CDR3 runs to 14 residues. Germline V gene lookup returns CDR1 SGHVS and CDR2 FNYEAQ. V gave up 5 bases and J gave up 0 bases, with 8 bases separating them. The DNA of the CDR3 is TGTGCCAGCAGCCCATTCGCTAGCAATCAGCCCCAGCATTTT. Translation gives CASSPFASNQPQHF.

The rearrangement joins TRBV9 to TRBJ2-1, with 9 bases aligning to TRBD2. Germline CDR1 and CDR2: SGDLS and YYNGEE. This CDR3 has 16 amino acids. J was trimmed by 7 bases and V by 0 bases; bases with no gene match: 8. CDR3 protein: CASSVGLAGEANEQFF. The CDR3 nucleotides are TGTGCCAGCAGCGTAGGGTTAGCGGGAGAAGCAAATGAGCAGTTCTTC.

The genes are TRBV28 and TRBJ2-1; the match to TRBD2 covers 8 bases. Losses at the gene ends were 5 bases for V and 5 bases for J; bases not matched to a gene: 5. This CDR3 has 14 amino acids. The germline CDR1 and CDR2 sequences are MDHEN and SYDVKM. The CDR3, as DNA: TGTGCCAGCAGTCACGGACTAGCCCACAATGAGCAGTTCTTC. Its protein product is CASSHGLAHNEQFF.

This clone has only one observation. This sequence joins TRBV6-1 and TRBJ1-1, with D uncertain. Trimming removed 6 bases from V and 3 bases from J, with 11 bases in between. CDR3 length equals 13 residues. Germline loops: CDR1 MNHNS, CDR2 SASEGT. CDR3 loop: CASSPTAYTEAFF. The CDR3 DNA is TGTGCCAGCAGCCCAACAGCATACACTGAAGCTTTCTTT.

This clone was found a few times. The chain carries TRBV6-1 and TRBJ2-3; D possibly corresponds to TRBD1 (5 bases). The CDR3 totals 12 residues. From germline, CDR1 is MNHNS and CDR2 SASEGT. V lost 4 bases and J lost 6, with 8 bases in between. The CDR3 sequence is CASSVHRDTQYF. In DNA form, the CDR3 reads TGTGCCAGCAGTGTCCACAGGGATACGCAGTATTTT.

The chain uses TRBV4-3 and TRBJ2-7, with TRBD1 matching 7 bases. Germline V lookup: CDR1 LGHNA, CDR2 YSLEER. There are 14 residues in the CDR3. The J segment lost 6 bases and the V segment lost 1 base, leaving 6 bases of the junction unmatched. The CDR3 sequence: CASSQGTGALEQYF. In DNA form, the CDR3 reads TGCGCCAGCAGCCAAGGAACAGGGGCTCTCGAGCAGTACTTC.

As DNA, the CDR3 is TGTGCCAGCAGCTCATCCGGGACAGCAATCAATGAGCAGTTCTTC. Translated, it gives CASSSSGTAINEQFF. The chain couples TRBV7-2 to TRBJ2-1, with 7 bases matching TRBD1. After removal of 4 bases from V and 6 bases from J, the junction contained 9 bases not matched to a gene. This CDR3 comprises 15 residues. CDR1 and CDR2 from the germline V gene are SGHTA and FQGNSA.

The V and J genes are TRBV14 and TRBJ2-1; D uncertain. The CDR3 is 14 residues long. V was trimmed by 1 base and J by 7 bases, leaving 11 bases between them. The germline V gene has CDR1 SGHDN and CDR2 FVKESK. CDR3 region: CASSQAFLGNEQFF. Here the CDR3 DNA reads TGTGCCAGCAGCCAAGCCTTCCTAGGGAATGAGCAGTTCTTC.

V is TRBV27 and J is TRBJ2-2, with a weak D call TRBD1 (5 bases). Trimming removed 6 bases from V and 2 bases from J, with 13 bases in between. There are 15 residues in the CDR3. The germline V gene encodes CDR1 MNHEY and CDR2 SMNVEV (reference sequence). The CDR3 spells CASSKTVPNTGELFF. CDR3 nucleotides: TGTGCCAGCAGCAAGACAGTCCCCAACACCGGGGAGCTGTTTTTT.

The V gene is TRBV28, the J gene TRBJ2-5, with 9 bases identical to TRBD1. The better agreement between TRBJ2-7 and the DNA end casts doubt on the J call. The CDR3 loop spans 14 amino acids. The germline gives CDR1 MDHEN, CDR2 SYDVKM. CDR3 protein: CASTTPGQGDEQYF. DNA of the CDR3: TGTGCCAGCACAACCCCGGGACAGGGCGACGAGCAGTACTTC.

The V and J genes are TRBV7-7 and TRBJ2-1, with a tentative D call TRBD1 (6 bases). V was trimmed by 5 bases and J by 9 bases, leaving 14 bases between them. The CDR3 loop spans 13 amino acids. Germline V gene data show CDR1 as SSHAT and CDR2 as FNYEAQ (reference sequence). The CDR3 reads CASSPGRGGEQFF. In DNA form, the CDR3 reads TGTGCCAGCAGCCCCGGCAGGGGCGGTGAGCAGTTCTTC. Full variable domain (outside the CDR3, taken from reference TRBV7-7 and TRBJ2-1): GAGVSQSPRYKVTKRGQDVTLRCDPISSHATLYWYQQALGQGPEFLTYFNYEAQPDKSGLPSDRFSAERPEGSISTLTIQRTEQRDSAMYRCASSPGRGGEQFFGPGTRLTVL.

The J gene is TRBJ1-5, the V gene TRBV6-1; TRBD1 matches 8 bases. Germline V lookup: CDR1 MNHNS, CDR2 SASEGT. V was pared by 7 bases and J by 2 bases, with 1 base of the junction left unmatched. The CDR3 has 13 residues. The DNA of the CDR3 is TGTGCCAGCAAGGACAGGGGCAATCAGCCCCAGCATTTT. This codes for CASKDRGNQPQHF.

The gene calls are TRBV19 and TRBJ1-2; D is ambiguous. This CDR3 comprises 12 residues. V dropped 6 bases and J dropped 10 bases, with 15 bases sitting between them. Germline V gives CDR1 LNHDA, CDR2 SQIVND (reference sequence). DNA for the CDR3: TGTGCCAGTAGGGAAGGTCCAGATGCCTACACCTTC. It is translated as CASREGPDAYTF.

V usage is TRBV5-6 and J usage is TRBJ1-1; maybe TRBD1 (6 bases). Trimming took off 0 bases at V and 1 base at J, with 7 bases between the two ends. From germline, CDR1 is SGHDT and CDR2 YYEEEE. This CDR3 is built from 14 residues. CDR3 sequence: CASSLGTENTEAFF. CDR3 nucleotides: TGTGCCAGCAGCTTGGGGACAGAGAACACTGAAGCTTTCTTT.

The chain couples TRBV29-1 to TRBJ1-3; TRBD1 might be the D (5 bases). Trimming took 7 bases from V and 3 from J, leaving 13 bases between them. The CDR3 contains 13 residues. Germline V gene data show CDR1 as SQVTM and CDR2 as ANQGSEA. The CDR3, as DNA: TGCAGCGCCGGGGGGTCGGGTGGAAACACCATATATTTT. It encodes CSAGGSGGNTIYF.

The chain uses TRBV9 and TRBJ2-6; a weak D match, TRBD2 (6 bases). Trimming removed 4 bases from V and 4 bases from J, with 12 bases in between. The CDR3 has 15 residues. Germline V CDR1 and CDR2: SGDLS, YYNGEE. The CDR3 nucleotides read TGTGCCAGCAGCCCCCGGGGGAAGGGGGCCAACGTCCTGACTTTC. This gives the protein CASSPRGKGANVLTF.

The chain is built from TRBV30 and TRBJ2-7, with a tentative D call TRBD2 (8 bases). CDR3 size: 13 residues. Germline assignment: CDR1 GTSNPN and CDR2 SVGIG (reference sequence). V dropped 3 bases and J dropped 6 bases, with 15 bases sitting between them. As DNA, the CDR3 is TGTGCCTGGAGGAAGGGGGCGGGGGGCGAGCAGTACTTC. It yields the protein CAWRKGAGGEQYF.

The J gene is TRBJ2-5, the V gene TRBV30, with D possibly TRBD1 on 7 matching bases. The germline V gene encodes CDR1 GTSNPN and CDR2 SVGIG (reference sequence). This CDR3 contains 13 residues. The germline V and J ends were trimmed by 3 bases and 4 bases, with 12 bases remaining between them. The CDR3 nucleotides read TGTGCCTGGAGCCGACAGGGAGGAGAGACCCAGTACTTC. Amino acids: CAWSRQGGETQYF.

The gene calls are TRBV28 and TRBJ1-2; maybe TRBD1 (6 bases). Germline V gives CDR1 MDHEN, CDR2 SYDVKM. V shed 4 bases and J shed 9 bases, with 18 bases lying between them. The CDR3 loop spans 14 amino acids. CDR3 sequence: CASSSPGTPRRYTF. The CDR3 DNA is TGTGCCAGCAGTTCTCCCGGGACACCCCGTCGCTACACCTTC.

This chain's CDR3 is CASSPPGQGDYNEQFF. The CDR3 DNA sequence: TGTGCCAGCTCACCACCTGGACAGGGGGATTACAATGAGCAGTTCTTC. The genes are TRBV18 and TRBJ2-1; 10 bases align to TRBD1. There are 16 residues in the CDR3. Germline CDR1 KGHSH, CDR2 LQKENI. V dropped 0 bases and J dropped 4; count of bases not matched to a gene: 3.